This entry concerns a single TCR beta chain. Its specificity is not known. The data stem from a study of vaccination effects on CD4 cells after COVID-19. Study-level background: All participants had two doses of either the BNT162b2 or mRNA-1273 vaccine.

The data were produced by immunoSEQ multiplex PCR, yet TCRdb's version contains in-frame clones alone and is incomplete. The data hold about 58,000 clones, with about 80% observed a single time. With approximately 9 days of culture completed, CD4+ T cells were isolated. The clonotype was recovered from a human donor who received a COVID-19 vaccine. The sample here was CD4+ T cells from PBMCs cultured without peptide, taken before COVID-19 vaccination.

CDR3 sequence (DNA): TGTGCCAGCAGCTTAGTTGGGGCCGGCGGGAATTCACCCCTCCACTTT. This translates into CASSLVGAGGNSPLHF. The V call is TRBV7-2, the J call TRBJ1-6; tentatively, D is TRBD1 (5 bases). CDR1 SGHTA and CDR2 FQGNSA come from the germline V gene. This CDR3 has 16 amino acids. Trimming shortened V by 1 base and J by 7 bases, and 14 bases separated the two germline ends.